The 21 T cell receptor beta chains presented below share a single source sample, sequenced in a study of vaccination and CD4 T cells after COVID-19. These receptors have no identified antigens. Treatment described: roughly nine-day PBMC culture with coronavirus spike peptide pools or control peptides (ViraFEST assay). Sequenced with the Oncomine TCR Beta short-read assay was DNA taken from cultured CD4+ T cells. TCRdb fed the PCR reads into MiXCR, producing one record per CDR3 protein. The data show about 10,000 distinct CDR3 sequences, roughly two fifths seen once. Input material: CD4+ T cells from blood, cultured in vitro. The receptors derive from a human donor who had recovered from COVID-19.

The V gene is TRBV30, the J gene TRBJ1-1; maybe TRBD1 (5 bases). This CDR3 is built from 13 residues. V was clipped by 3 bases and J by 0 bases, with 8 bases between them. Germline V gene sequence: CDR1 GTSNPN, CDR2 SVGIG (reference sequence). CDR3 DNA: TGTGCCTGGAGGACAGCGCTGAACACTGAAGCTTTCTTT. It yields the protein CAWRTALNTEAFF.

The chain joins TRBV30 to TRBJ1-6, with TRBD1 as a possible D gene (5 bases). Per the germline V gene, CDR1 is GTSNPN and CDR2 is SVGIG (reference sequence). Trimming shortened V by 8 bases and J by 4 bases, and 15 bases separated the two germline ends. The CDR3 has 14 amino acids. CDR3 sequence reads: CAGDSVGYNSPLHF. The CDR3 DNA reads TGTGCCGGGGACTCCGTCGGATATAATTCACCCCTCCACTTT. The variable domain in full, with the rest retrieved from reference TRBV30 and TRBJ1-6, is SQTIHQWPATLVQPVGSPLSLECTVEGTSNPNLYWYRQAAGRGLQLLFYSVGIGQISSEVPQNLSASRPQDRQFILSSKKLLLSDSGFYLCAGDSVGYNSPLHFGNGTRLTVT.

This sequence joins TRBV11-3 and TRBJ2-7, with 7 bases identical to TRBD1. Germline loops: CDR1 SGHNT, CDR2 YENEEA. Losses at the gene ends were 5 bases for V and 3 bases for J; bases not matched to a gene: 10. The CDR3 covers 15 residues. The CDR3 DNA sequence: TGTGCCAGCAGCCCGAGACAGGGCCCCAGCTACGAGCAGTACTTC. Encoded protein: CASSPRQGPSYEQYF.

CDR3 nucleotides: TGTGCCAGCAGTTGGGAGCGGGGGGGTGTAGCAGATACGCAGTATTTT. Its protein is CASSWERGGVADTQYF. The chain employs TRBV6-5 and TRBJ2-3, with TRBD2 identical over 10 bases. CDR3 length equals 16 residues. Trimming cost V 4 bases and J 4 bases; bases outside gene matches: 8. CDR1 and CDR2 (germline): MNHEY, SVGAGI.

V is TRBV12-3 or TRBV12-4 and J is TRBJ2-3; possibly TRBD2 for D (5 bases). The CDR3 is 13 amino acids. V lost 6 bases and J 1 base, leaving 8 bases between the germline ends. CDR3 amino acids: CASRRARTDTQYF. For the CDR3, the DNA is TGTGCCAGCAGGCGGGCCCGCACAGATACGCAGTATTTT.

This clonotype was found a few times. This chain connects TRBV5-4 to TRBJ2-6; 7 bases map to TRBD1. CDR1 is SGHNT and CDR2 is YYREEE in the germline V gene (reference sequence). The junction had 7 bases not matched to a gene; V was cut back by 3 bases and J by 1 base. This CDR3 is 17 amino acids long. CDR3: CASSSGTVPSGANVLTF. DNA for the CDR3: TGTGCCAGCAGCTCCGGGACAGTCCCTTCTGGGGCCAACGTCCTGACTTTC.

The rearrangement links TRBV11-2 to TRBJ2-1, with 9 bases aligning to TRBD2. V lost 5 bases, J lost 1 base, and 9 bases stayed unmatched. Germline V gene data show CDR1 as SGHAT and CDR2 as FQNNGV. CDR3 length: 17 amino acids. The CDR3 DNA sequence: TGTGCCAGCAGCCTCAGCGGGGGGCAGGGGTCCTACAATGAGCAGTTCTTC. It specifies CASSLSGGQGSYNEQFF.

This chain connects TRBV14 to TRBJ1-2; D is perhaps TRBD1 (5 bases). This CDR3 has 14 residues. Germline loops: CDR1 SGHDN, CDR2 FVKESK. V was pared by 0 bases and J by 5 bases, with 10 bases between. The CDR3, as DNA: TGTGCCAGCAGCCAAGAGAACAGGTGGTATGGCTACACCTTC. Protein product: CASSQENRWYGYTF. Combining the CDR3 with reference TRBV14 and TRBJ1-2 gives the whole variable domain EAGVTQFPSHSVIEKGQTVTLRCDPISGHDNLYWYRRVMGKEIKFLLHFVKESKQDESGMPNNRFLAERTGGTYSTLKVQPAELEDSGVYFCASSQENRWYGYTFGSGTRLTVV.

The chain carries TRBV30 and TRBJ1-1, with 7 bases lining up with TRBD1. Unmatched junction bases numbered 8, after V lost 2 bases and J lost 8 bases. The CDR3 runs 13 residues. The germline CDR1 and CDR2 sequences are GTSNPN and SVGIG (reference sequence). The CDR3 DNA is TGTGCCTGGAGTCCCTTGTCAGGGGGAGAAGCTTTCTTT. Encoded protein: CAWSPLSGGEAFF.

In the case of this clonotype: One end of the junction varies from germline; a read error may be responsible. The rearrangement links TRBV6-1 to TRBJ1-6; D might be TRBD1 (5 bases). Per the germline V gene, CDR1 is MNHNS and CDR2 is SASEGT. This CDR3 region has 13 residues. DNA of the CDR3: TGTGCCAGCACCAGGGATCTTCTCTTGCCCCCCCACTTT. Translation gives CASTRDLLLPPHF.

This clonotype has a handful of counts. The J gene is TRBJ2-5, the V gene TRBV6-1; D might be TRBD2 (5 bases). V lost 11 bases and J 3 bases, leaving 19 bases between the germline ends. The V gene's germline CDR1 is MNHNS and CDR2 SASEGT. The CDR3 is made up of 14 amino acids. The CDR3 bases are TGTGCCCTCATTGAGGGTTGGGTGGAAGAGACCCAGTACTTC. Amino acids: CALIEGWVEETQYF.

Worth noting for this clonotype: The junction departs from germline at one end; a sequencing error may be responsible. V and J are TRBV5-3 and TRBJ2-3; D gene uncertain. TRBV5-3 is annotated as an ORF whose role is uncertain. The CDR3 is 14 amino acids. The CDR3 protein is CARGLDPYADTQYF. Written as DNA, the CDR3 is TGTGCCAGAGGCTTGGACCCGTATGCAGATACGCAGTATTTT.

In this sample, this clonotype is medium-sized. J is TRBJ1-1 and V is TRBV7-6; tentatively, D is TRBD1 (6 bases). The V gene lost 1 base and the J gene lost 4 bases, with 13 bases spanning the gap. CDR3 length: 15 residues. CDR1 and CDR2 from the germline V gene are SGHVS and FNYEAQ. Here the CDR3 reads CASSLDRALGTEAFF. As DNA, the CDR3 is TGTGCCAGCAGCTTAGACAGGGCCTTGGGCACTGAAGCTTTCTTT. Full variable domain (outside the CDR3, taken from reference TRBV7-6 and TRBJ1-1): GAGVSQSPRYKVTKRGQDVALRCDPISGHVSLYWYRQALGQGPEFLTYFNYEAQQDKSGLPNDRFSAERPEGSISTLTIQRTEQRDSAMYRCASSLDRALGTEAFFGQGTRLTVV.

This clonotype was picked up a small number of times. The chain links TRBV4-1 to TRBJ2-1, with 14 bases fitting TRBD2. The V segment lost 4 bases and the J segment 7 bases; nucleotides outside the gene matches: 6. This CDR3 region has 16 residues. Germline V lookup: CDR1 MGHRA, CDR2 YSYEKL. DNA for the CDR3: TGCGCCAGCAGCCTCCTCGGACTAGCGGGGGGAAATGAGCAGTTCTTC. This encodes CASSLLGLAGGNEQFF.

This clonotype was detected only once. The CDR3 spells CASSLRATNTEAFF. CDR3 nucleotide sequence: TGTGCCAGCAGCTTAAGGGCGACGAACACTGAAGCTTTCTTT. The J gene is TRBJ1-1, the V gene TRBV7-2; D unclear. Trimming left V 2 bases short and J 1 base short, with 8 bases between. Germline loops: CDR1 SGHTA, CDR2 FQGNSA. This CDR3 spans 14 amino acids.

The chain carries TRBV4-3 and TRBJ1-6; D gene unclear. Germline CDR1 LGHNA, CDR2 YSLEER. Trimming took off 0 bases at V and 7 bases at J, with 7 bases between the two ends. The CDR3 loop spans 14 amino acids. CDR3 amino acids: CASSQEDRNSPLHF. CDR3 DNA sequence: TGCGCCAGCAGCCAAGAGGATAGGAATTCACCCCTCCACTTT.

As regards this clonotype: A read error may produce the germline difference seen at one junction end. The V and J genes are TRBV11-2 and TRBJ1-5; D might be TRBD1 (6 bases). This CDR3 spans 15 amino acids. The germline V gene encodes CDR1 SGHAT and CDR2 FQNNGV. CDR3 sequence (DNA): TGCGCCAGCAGCCAGGCCCCGGGGGCGACTCAGCCCCAGCATTTT. Its protein is CASSQAPGATQPQHF.

This clonotype was counted a few times. The J gene is TRBJ1-1, the V gene TRBV14; TRBD1 aligns across 9 bases. Trimming cost V 0 bases and J 4 bases; bases outside gene matches: 18. Per the germline V gene, CDR1 is SGHDN and CDR2 is FVKESK. CDR3 length: 20 residues. DNA of the CDR3: TGTGCCAGCAGCCAAGATGATTACAGGGGGCGCGTCGGGGATTCCACTGAAGCTTTCTTT. It specifies CASSQDDYRGRVGDSTEAFF.

The chain couples TRBV6-2 or TRBV6-3 to TRBJ2-5; 9 bases map to TRBD2. CDR1 and CDR2 (germline): MNHEY, SVGEGT. The CDR3 consists of 15 residues. J gave up 4 bases and V 6 bases, and 9 bases lay outside the gene matches. The CDR3 loop reads CASSPGSGGPETQYF. CDR3 nucleotides: TGTGCCAGCAGCCCTGGAAGCGGGGGGCCAGAGACCCAGTACTTC.

This chain uses TRBV12-3 or TRBV12-4 with TRBJ2-7; 8 nucleotides line up with TRBD2. The CDR3 contains 13 residues. Trimming cost V 6 bases and J 6 bases; bases outside gene matches: 7. CDR3 coding DNA: TGTGCCAGCAGATTAAGCGGGACTAGCGAGCAGTACTTC. Translation gives CASRLSGTSEQYF.

This chain uses TRBV5-1 with TRBJ1-1; the D gene is possibly TRBD1 (5 bases). Germline CDR1 and CDR2: SGHRS and YFSETQ. The CDR3 spans 15 residues. V lost 3 bases, J lost 1 base, and 13 bases lay in between. This CDR3 is CASSSRGGENTEAFF. CDR3 bases: TGCGCCAGCAGCTCGCGGGGAGGGGAGAACACTGAAGCTTTCTTT.